This TCR beta chain comes out of a study of blood T cell repertoires in COVID-19. Study-level information: Researchers got acute and convalescent COVID-19 samples from the United States, Italy and Spain.

Germline CDR1 is SGHNT and CDR2 is YYREEE (reference sequence). The length of the CDR3 is 14 residues. V lost 2 bases, J lost 2 bases, and 4 bases stayed unmatched. As handled by the study authors: Estimates of nucleated cell counts were drawn from the amplification of reference gene primers. Profiled with immunoSEQ multiplex PCR; TCRdb holds only in-frame clones, not every one. D and trimming were read from the DNA, whereas the V and J calls and clone size are those reported in that table. Here the sample spans approximately 76,000 clones, around nine tenths being singletons. This sequence joins TRBV5-4 and TRBJ2-7; 7 bases map to TRBD1. The material sequenced was peripheral blood. The clonotype originates from an older woman with acute or convalescent COVID-19. CDR3 DNA sequence: TGTGCCAGCAGCTTTGGGACAGTTACCTACGAGCAGTACTTC. It specifies CASSFGTVTYEQYF.